This T cell receptor beta chain originates from a study of T cells in localized non-small cell lung cancer. Only one count was recorded for this clone. Its antigen is undetermined. Study-level findings and limits: Increased T cell density in blood showed an association with longer overall survival. Appearance in adjacent lung was seen for a median approximately 58 of the top 100 tumor clones.

The CDR3 sequence is 13 residues long. Germline loops: CDR1 SGHTA, CDR2 FQGNSA. Trimming pared 5 bases from V and 3 bases from J, leaving 10 bases between. Sequenced by immunoSEQ multiplex PCR; TCRdb stores in-frame clones only, minus some. The sample records about 59,000 clones, about 90% being singletons. The sample consisted of peripheral blood, taken before any cancer treatment. The TCR comes from a man between 40 and 75 years old with stage I squamous cell lung carcinoma. The genes are TRBV7-2 and TRBJ1-1; TRBD1 is a possible D gene (6 bases). The CDR3 here is CASSQNRDTEAFF. DNA for the CDR3: TGTGCCAGCAGCCAAAACAGGGACACTGAAGCTTTCTTT. Full variable domain (remainder filled in from reference TRBV7-2 and TRBJ1-1): GAGVSQSPSNKVTEKGKDVELRCDPISGHTALYWYRQSLGQGLEFLIYFQGNSAPDKSGLPSDRFSAERTGGSVSTLTIQRTQQEDSAVYLCASSQNRDTEAFFGQGTRLTVV.